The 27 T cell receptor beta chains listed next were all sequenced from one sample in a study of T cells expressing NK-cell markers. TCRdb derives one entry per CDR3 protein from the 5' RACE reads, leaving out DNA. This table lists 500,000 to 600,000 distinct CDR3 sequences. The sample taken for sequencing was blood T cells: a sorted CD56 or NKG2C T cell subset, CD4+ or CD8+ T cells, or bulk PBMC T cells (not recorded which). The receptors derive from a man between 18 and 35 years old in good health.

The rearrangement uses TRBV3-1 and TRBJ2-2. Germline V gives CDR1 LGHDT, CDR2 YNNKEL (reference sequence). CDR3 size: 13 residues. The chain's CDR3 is CASSQVKVGELFF.

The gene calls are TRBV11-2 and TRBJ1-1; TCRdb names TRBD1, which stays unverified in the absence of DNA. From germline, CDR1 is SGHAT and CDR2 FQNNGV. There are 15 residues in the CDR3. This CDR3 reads CASSPGQGAGTEAFF.

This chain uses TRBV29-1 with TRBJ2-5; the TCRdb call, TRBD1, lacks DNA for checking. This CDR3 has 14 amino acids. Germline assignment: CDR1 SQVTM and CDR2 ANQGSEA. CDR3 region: CSVAHGANQETQYF.

This chain's CDR3 is CASSLGPGTSGIADTQYF. The rearrangement uses TRBV5-1 and TRBJ2-3; as DNA is missing, the TRBD2 call by TCRdb cannot be tested. The CDR3 spans 18 residues. Germline V lookup: CDR1 SGHRS, CDR2 YFSETQ. The full variable domain, completed using reference TRBV5-1 and TRBJ2-3, is KAGVTQTPRYLIKTRGQQVTLSCSPISGHRSVSWYQQTPGQGLQFLFEYFSETQRNKGNFPGRFSGRQFSNSRSEMNVSTLELGDSALYLCASSLGPGTSGIADTQYFGPGTRLTVL.

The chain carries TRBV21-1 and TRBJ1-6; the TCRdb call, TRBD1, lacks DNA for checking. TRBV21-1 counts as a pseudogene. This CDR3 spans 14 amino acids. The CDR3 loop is CASSKVGTNSPLHF.

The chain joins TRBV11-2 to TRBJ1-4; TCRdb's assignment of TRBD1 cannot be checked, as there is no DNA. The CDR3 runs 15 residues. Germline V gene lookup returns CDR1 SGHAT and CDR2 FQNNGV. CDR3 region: CASSHRGTENEKLFF. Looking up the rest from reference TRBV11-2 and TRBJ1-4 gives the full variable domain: EAGVAQSPRYKIIEKRQSVAFWCNPISGHATLYWYQQILGQGPKLLIQFQNNGVVDDSQLPKDRFSAERLKGVDSTLKIQPAKLEDSAVYLCASSHRGTENEKLFFGSGTQLSVL.

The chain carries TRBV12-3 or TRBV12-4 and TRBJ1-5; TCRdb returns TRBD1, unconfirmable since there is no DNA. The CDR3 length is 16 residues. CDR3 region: CASSPEDRGRNQPQHF.

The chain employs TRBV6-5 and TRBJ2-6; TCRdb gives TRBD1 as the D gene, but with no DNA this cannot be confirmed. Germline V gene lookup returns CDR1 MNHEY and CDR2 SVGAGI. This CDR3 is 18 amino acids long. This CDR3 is CASIQVVGQATGANVLTF.

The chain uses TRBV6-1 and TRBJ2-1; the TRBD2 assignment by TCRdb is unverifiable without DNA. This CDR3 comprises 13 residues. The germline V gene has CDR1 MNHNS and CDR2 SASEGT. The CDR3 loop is CASGGSRNNEQFF.

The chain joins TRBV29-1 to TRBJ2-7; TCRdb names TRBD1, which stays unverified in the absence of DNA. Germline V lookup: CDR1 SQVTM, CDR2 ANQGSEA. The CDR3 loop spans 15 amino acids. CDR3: CSVGTSGTGIHEQYF.

The CDR3 is CATSDKGLARSTDTQYF. This rearrangement joins TRBV24-1 to TRBJ2-3; there is no DNA to check the TCRdb D call of TRBD2. This CDR3 contains 17 residues. Germline V gene sequence: CDR1 KGHDR, CDR2 SFDVKD.

The chain's CDR3 is CASSEDRDYEQYF. The chain carries TRBV2 and TRBJ2-7. The CDR3 totals 13 residues. Germline lookup yields CDR1 SNHLY and CDR2 FYNNEI.

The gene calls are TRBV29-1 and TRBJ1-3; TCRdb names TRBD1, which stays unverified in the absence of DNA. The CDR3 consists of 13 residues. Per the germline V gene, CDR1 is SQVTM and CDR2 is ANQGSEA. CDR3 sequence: CSVDGGLGNTIYF. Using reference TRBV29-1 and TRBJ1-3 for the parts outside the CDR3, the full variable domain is SAVISQKPSRDICQRGTSLTIQCQVDSQVTMMFWYRQQPGQSLTLIATANQGSEATYESGFVIDKFPISRPNLTFSTLTVSNMSPEDSSIYLCSVDGGLGNTIYFGEGSWLTVV.

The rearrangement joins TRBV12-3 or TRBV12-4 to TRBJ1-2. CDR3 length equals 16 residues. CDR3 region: CASSLLVLDRDYGYTF.

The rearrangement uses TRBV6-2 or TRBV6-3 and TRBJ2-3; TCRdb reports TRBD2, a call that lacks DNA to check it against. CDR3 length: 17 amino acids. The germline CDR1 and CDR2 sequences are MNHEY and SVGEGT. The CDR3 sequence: CASSYSASGDLTDTQYF.

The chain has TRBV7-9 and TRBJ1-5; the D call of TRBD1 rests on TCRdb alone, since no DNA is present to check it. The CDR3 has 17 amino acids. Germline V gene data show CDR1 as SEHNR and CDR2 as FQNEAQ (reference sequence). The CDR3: CASSLVSGTGHNQPQHF.

The CDR3 spells CASRGGGVTLEQFF. This chain links TRBV6-2 or TRBV6-3 with TRBJ2-1; without DNA, the TCRdb call of TRBD1 cannot be checked. This CDR3 spans 14 amino acids. Germline V CDR1 and CDR2: MNHEY, SVGEGT.

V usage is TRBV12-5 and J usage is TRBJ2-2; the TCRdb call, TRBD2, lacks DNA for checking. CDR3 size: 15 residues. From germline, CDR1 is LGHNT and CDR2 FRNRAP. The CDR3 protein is CASGLSGTHAGELFF.

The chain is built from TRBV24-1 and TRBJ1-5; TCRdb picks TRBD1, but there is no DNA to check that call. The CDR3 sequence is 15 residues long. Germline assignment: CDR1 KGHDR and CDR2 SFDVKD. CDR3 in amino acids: CATSAPTGSNQPQHF.

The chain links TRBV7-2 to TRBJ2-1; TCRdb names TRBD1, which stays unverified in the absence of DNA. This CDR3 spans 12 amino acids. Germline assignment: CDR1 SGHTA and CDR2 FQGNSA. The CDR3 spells CASSSVGLGQFF.

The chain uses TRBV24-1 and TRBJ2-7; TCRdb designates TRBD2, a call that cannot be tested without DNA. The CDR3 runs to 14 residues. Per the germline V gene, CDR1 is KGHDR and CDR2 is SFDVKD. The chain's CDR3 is CATSPRAGIYEQYF.

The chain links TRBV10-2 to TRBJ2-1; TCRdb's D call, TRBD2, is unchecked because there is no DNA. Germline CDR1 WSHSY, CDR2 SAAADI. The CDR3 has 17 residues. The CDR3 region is CASSEPPAGGLEDEQFF.

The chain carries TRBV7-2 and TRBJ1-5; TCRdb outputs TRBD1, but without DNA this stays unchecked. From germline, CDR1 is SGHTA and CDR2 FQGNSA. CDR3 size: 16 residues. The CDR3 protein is CASSPGGDGGNQPQHF. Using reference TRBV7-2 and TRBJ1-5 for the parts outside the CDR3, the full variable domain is GAGVSQSPSNKVTEKGKDVELRCDPISGHTALYWYRQSLGQGLEFLIYFQGNSAPDKSGLPSDRFSAERTGGSVSTLTIQRTQQEDSAVYLCASSPGGDGGNQPQHFGDGTRLSIL.

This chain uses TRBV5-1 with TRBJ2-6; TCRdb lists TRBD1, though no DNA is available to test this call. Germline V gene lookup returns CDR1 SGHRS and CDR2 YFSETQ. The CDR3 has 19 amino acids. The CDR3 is CASSQDPGQGSPGANVLTF.

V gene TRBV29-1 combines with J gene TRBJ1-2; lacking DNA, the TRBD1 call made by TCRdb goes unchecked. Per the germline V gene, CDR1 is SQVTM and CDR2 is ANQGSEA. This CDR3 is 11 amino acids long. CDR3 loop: CSVGAAEGYTF.

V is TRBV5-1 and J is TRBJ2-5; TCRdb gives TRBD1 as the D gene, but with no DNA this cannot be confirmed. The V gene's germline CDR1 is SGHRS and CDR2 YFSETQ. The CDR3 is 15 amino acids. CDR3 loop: CASSAGDRLQETQYF.

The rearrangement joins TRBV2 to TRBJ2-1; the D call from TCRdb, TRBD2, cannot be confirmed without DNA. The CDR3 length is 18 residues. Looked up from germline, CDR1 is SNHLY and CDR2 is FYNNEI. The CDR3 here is CASSLTSLAGDTYNEQFF. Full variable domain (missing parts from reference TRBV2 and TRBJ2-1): EPEVTQTPSHQVTQMGQEVILRCVPISNHLYFYWYRQILGQKVEFLVSFYNNEISEKSEIFDDQFSVERPDGSNFTLKIRSTKLEDSAMYFCASSLTSLAGDTYNEQFFGPGTRLTVL.